The rows below give T cell receptor beta chains drawn from one sample of a study of T cell responses to AZD1222 COVID-19 vaccine. Clones were sequenced by immunoSEQ multiplex PCR, and TCRdb holds only the in-frame ones, with some missing. The sample records approximately 110,000 clones, around 90% being singletons. The sequencing here drew on peripheral blood, taken on day 0 of AZD1222 vaccination. The receptor set was obtained from an adult in good health. The CDR3 runs from the conserved cysteine through the conserved F or W. D genes are given only for firm matches.

D gene	J gene	V gene	CDR3 length	CDR3 DNA	CDR3 protein
.	TRBJ2-1	TRBV4-2	14	TGTGCCAGCAGCCAAGGTCGGGATTCCAATGAGCAGTTCTTC	CASSQGRDSNEQFF
.	TRBJ1-2	TRBV14	13	TGTGCCAGCAGCCAAATTGGGGGGTATGGCTACACCTTC	CASSQIGGYGYTF
TRBD2	TRBJ2-5	TRBV7-2	13	TGTGCCAGCAGCCCGGGGACTAGCGGGTACCAGTACTTC	CASSPGTSGYQYF
.	TRBJ2-5	TRBV4-2	13	TGTGCCAGCAGCCAAGGGGGTAGGGAGACCCAGTACTTC	CASSQGGRETQYF
TRBD1	TRBJ2-7	TRBV20-1	11	TGCAGTGCCAGACAGGGCTACGAGCAGTACTTC	CSARQGYEQYF
.	TRBJ1-1	TRBV5-1	15	TGCGCCAGCAGCTTGGTTAACGGACCTAACACTGAAGCTTTCTTT	CASSLVNGPNTEAFF
.	TRBJ2-7	TRBV19	15	TGTGCCAGTAGTACCCCAGGGGGGGGCTCCTACGAGCAGTACTTC	CASSTPGGGSYEQYF
.	TRBJ1-3	TRBV11-2	16	TGTGCCAGCAGCCCCTCCGGGGCAGGCGCTGGAAACACCATATATTTT	CASSPSGAGAGNTIYF
.	TRBJ2-1	TRBV29-1	12	TGCAGCGGAAACCGGGTCTACAATGAGCAGTTCTTC	CSGNRVYNEQFF
TRBD1	TRBJ2-1	TRBV4-3	15	TGCGCCAGCAGCCACGCCGGGACAGGGCCAAATGAGCAGTTCTTC	CASSHAGTGPNEQFF